This TCR beta chain was captured in a study of shared clonotypes between healthy human individuals. A word on this clone: The antigen remains unidentified.

Sequencing was at deep level. Only in-frame clones appear in the TCRdb table, and some are missing; sequencing was by immunoSEQ multiplex PCR. The repertoire holds approximately 500,000 clones, with 90% to 96% as singletons. This CDR3 is 15 amino acids long. Germline CDR1 LNHDA, CDR2 SQIVND (reference sequence). The ends were cut back, 3 bases at V and 0 bases at J, with 8 bases in the middle. Study results and limitations: The genetic and exposure-history diversity represented was limited by few donors.

The donor cohort consisted entirely of Caucasian adults residing in Nashville, Tennessee. V and J are TRBV19 and TRBJ1-4; D not certain. Input material: naive CD4+ T cells sorted from blood. As for subset: CD45RA+ positively selected. The receptor's source is a woman between 25 and 40 years old in good health. The CDR3 is CASSIPDTTNEKLFF. The CDR3 DNA follows: TGTGCCAGTAGTATTCCCGACACAACTAATGAAAAACTGTTTTTT. The full variable domain, rest sourced from reference TRBV19 and TRBJ1-4, is DGGITQSPKYLFRKEGQNVTLSCEQNLNHDAMYWYRQDPGQGLRLIYYSQIVNDFQKGDIAEGYSVSREKKESFPLTVTSAQKNPTAFYLCASSIPDTTNEKLFFGSGTQLSVL.